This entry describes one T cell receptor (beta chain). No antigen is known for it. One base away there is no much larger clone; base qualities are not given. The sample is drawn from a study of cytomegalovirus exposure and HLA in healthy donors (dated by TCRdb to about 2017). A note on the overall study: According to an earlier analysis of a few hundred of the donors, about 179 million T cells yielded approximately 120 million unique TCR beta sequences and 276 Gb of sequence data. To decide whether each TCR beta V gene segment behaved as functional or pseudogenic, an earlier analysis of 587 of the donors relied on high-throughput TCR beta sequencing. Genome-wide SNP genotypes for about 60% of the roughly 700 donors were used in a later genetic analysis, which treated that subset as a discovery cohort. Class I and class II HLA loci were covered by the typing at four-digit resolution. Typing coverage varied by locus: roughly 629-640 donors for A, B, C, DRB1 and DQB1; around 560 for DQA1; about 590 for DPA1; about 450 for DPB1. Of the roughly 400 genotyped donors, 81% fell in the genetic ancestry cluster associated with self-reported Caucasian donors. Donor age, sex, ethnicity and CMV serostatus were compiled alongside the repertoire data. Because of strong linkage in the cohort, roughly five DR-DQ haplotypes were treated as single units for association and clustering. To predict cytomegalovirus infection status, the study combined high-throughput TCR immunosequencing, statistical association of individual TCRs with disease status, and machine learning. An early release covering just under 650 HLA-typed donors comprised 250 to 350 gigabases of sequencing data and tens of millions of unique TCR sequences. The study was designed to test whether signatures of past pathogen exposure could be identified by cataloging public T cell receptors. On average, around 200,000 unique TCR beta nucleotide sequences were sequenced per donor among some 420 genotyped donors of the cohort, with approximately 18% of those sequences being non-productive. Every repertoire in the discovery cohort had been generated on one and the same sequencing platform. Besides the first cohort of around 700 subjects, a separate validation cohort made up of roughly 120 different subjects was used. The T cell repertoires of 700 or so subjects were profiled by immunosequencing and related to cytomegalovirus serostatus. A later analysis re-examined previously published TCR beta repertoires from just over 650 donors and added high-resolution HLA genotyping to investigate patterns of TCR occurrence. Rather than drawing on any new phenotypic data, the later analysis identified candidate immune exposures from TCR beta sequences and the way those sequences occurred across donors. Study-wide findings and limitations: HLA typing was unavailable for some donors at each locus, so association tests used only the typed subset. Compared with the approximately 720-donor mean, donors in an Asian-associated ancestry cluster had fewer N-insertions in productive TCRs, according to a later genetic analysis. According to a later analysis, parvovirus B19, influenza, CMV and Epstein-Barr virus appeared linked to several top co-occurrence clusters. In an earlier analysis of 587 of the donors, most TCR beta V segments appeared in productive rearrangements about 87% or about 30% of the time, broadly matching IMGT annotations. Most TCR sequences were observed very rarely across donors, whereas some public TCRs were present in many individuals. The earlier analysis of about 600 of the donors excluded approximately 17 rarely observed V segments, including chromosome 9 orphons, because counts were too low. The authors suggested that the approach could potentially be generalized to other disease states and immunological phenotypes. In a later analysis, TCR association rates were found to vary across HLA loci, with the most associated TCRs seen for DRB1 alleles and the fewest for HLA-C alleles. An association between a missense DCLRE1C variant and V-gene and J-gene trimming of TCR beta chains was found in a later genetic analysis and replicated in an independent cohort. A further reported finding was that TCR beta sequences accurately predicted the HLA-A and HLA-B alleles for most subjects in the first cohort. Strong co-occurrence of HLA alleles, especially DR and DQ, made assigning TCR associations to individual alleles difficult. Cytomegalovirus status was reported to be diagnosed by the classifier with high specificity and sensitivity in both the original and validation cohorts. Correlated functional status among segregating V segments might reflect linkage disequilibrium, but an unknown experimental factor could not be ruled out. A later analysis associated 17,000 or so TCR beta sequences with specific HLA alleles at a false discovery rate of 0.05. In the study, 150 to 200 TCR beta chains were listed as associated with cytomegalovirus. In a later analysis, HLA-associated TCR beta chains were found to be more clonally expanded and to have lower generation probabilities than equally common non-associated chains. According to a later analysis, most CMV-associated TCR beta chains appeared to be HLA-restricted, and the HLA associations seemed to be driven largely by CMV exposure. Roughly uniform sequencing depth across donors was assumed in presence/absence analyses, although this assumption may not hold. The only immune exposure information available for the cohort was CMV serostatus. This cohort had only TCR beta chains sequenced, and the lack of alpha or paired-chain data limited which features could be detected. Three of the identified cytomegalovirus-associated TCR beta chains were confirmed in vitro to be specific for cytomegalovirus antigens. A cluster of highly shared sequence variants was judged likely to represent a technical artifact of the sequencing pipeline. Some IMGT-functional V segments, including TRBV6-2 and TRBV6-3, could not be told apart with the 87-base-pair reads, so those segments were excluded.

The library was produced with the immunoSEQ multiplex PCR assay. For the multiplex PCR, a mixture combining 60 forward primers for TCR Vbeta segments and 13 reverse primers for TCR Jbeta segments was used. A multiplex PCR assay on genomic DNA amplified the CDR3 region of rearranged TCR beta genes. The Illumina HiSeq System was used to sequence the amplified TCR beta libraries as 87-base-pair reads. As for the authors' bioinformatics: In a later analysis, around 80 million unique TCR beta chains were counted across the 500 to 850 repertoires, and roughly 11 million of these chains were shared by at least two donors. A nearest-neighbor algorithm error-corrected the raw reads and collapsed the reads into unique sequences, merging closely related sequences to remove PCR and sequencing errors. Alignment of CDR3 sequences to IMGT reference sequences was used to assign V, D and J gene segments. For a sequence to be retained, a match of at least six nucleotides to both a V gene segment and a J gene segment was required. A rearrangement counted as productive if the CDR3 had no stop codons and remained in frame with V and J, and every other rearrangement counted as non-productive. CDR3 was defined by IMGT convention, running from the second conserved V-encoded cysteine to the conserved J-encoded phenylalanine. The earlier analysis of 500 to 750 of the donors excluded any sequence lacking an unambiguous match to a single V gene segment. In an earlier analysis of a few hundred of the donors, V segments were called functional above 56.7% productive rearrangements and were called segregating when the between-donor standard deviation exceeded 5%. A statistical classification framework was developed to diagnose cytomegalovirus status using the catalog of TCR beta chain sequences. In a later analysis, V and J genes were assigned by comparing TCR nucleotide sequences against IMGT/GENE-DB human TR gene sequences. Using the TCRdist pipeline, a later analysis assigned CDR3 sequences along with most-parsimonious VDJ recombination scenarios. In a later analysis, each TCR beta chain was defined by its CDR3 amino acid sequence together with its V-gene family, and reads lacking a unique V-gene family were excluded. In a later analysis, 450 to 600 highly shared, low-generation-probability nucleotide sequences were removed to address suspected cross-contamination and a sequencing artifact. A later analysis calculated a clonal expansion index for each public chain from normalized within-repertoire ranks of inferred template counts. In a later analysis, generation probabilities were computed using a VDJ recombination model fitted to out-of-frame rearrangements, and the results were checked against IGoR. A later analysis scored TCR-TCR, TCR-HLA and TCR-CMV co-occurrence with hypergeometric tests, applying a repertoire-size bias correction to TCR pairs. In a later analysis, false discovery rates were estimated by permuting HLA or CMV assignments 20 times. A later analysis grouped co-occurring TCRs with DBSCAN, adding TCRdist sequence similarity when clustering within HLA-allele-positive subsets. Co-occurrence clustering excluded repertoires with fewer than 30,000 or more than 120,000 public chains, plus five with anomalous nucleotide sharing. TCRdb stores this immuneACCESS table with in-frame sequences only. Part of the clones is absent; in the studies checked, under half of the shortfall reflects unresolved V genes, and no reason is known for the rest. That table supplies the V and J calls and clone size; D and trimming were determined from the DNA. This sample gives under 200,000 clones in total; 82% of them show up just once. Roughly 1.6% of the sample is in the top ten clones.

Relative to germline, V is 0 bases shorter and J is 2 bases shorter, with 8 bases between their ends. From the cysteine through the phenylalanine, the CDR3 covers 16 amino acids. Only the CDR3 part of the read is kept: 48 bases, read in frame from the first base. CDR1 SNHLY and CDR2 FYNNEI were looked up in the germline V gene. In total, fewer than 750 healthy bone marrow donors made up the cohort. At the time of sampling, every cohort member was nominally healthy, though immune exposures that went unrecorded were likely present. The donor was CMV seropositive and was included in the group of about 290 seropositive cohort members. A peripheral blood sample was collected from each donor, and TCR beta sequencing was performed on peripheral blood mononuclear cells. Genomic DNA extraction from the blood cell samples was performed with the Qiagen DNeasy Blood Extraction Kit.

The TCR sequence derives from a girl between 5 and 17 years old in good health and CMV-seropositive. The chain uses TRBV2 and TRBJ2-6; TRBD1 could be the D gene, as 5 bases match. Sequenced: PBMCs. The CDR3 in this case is CASSEAVGAGANVLTF. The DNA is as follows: TGTGCCAGCAGTGAAGCGGTAGGGGCTGGGGCCAACGTCCTGACTTTC.